This T cell receptor (beta chain) was identified during a study of T cell responses to AZD1222 COVID-19 vaccine. Using immunoSEQ multiplex PCR, the repertoire was profiled, and TCRdb retains in-frame clones only, with some absent. The table records 82,000 or so clones, around nine tenths of them present only once. The CDR3 length is 15 residues. Germline CDR1 is SGHTA and CDR2 is FQGTGA. The V segment lost 5 bases and the J segment 7 bases; nucleotides outside the gene matches: 6. The TCR originated in an adult in good health. V usage is TRBV7-3 and J usage is TRBJ2-5; 14 bases align to TRBD2. The sequences come from peripheral blood, collected on day 0 of AZD1222 vaccination. CDR3 bases: TGTGCCAGCAGCCCCGGACTAGCGGGGGGAGGGACCCAGTACTTC. Its protein product is CASSPGLAGGGTQYF.